Sequencing of this T cell receptor beta chain was carried out in a study of cytomegalovirus exposure and HLA in healthy donors. General study findings and limits: For most TCR sequences rarity was the rule, although some public TCRs occurred in many donors. In a later analysis, TCR beta V- and J-gene trimming showed a link to a missense DCLRE1C variant. Earlier findings revealed that most TCR beta V segments proved productive either about 87% or about 30% of the time.

As regards this clone: What it binds is unknown.

The CDR3 totals 14 residues. Per germline, CDR1 SGHRS and CDR2 YFSETQ. Deletions cut 0 bases from V and 0 bases from J, with 4 bases between. The PCR had 60 Vbeta and 13 Jbeta primers. Generated by immunoSEQ multiplex PCR, the TCRdb table keeps only in-frame clones and is missing some. The data contain 100,000 to 150,000 clones, over 65% of them singletons. This TCR derives from a man aged 25-40 years in good health and CMV-seronegative. The sequencing input was PBMCs. The rearrangement links TRBV5-1 to TRBJ1-3; D is unclear. The CDR3 spells CASSLEASGNTIYF. The CDR3 DNA sequence: TGCGCCAGCAGCTTGGAAGCCTCTGGAAACACCATATATTTT.